The source of this T cell receptor (beta chain) is a study of radiotherapy plus CTLA-4 blockade in lung cancer. Study information: Among enrolled patients, over 15% responded and 30% to 40% achieved disease control.

Points from the study as a whole: Radiotherapy was combined with ipilimumab, and tumor-derived TCR clones then expanded in blood. Dynamics of early blood T cell clones, together with interferon-beta, were reportedly the best predictors of response.

Notes on this clone: Its antigen remains unknown.

Focal radiation plus CTLA-4 blockade with ipilimumab was given to patients with chemo-refractory metastatic non-small-cell lung cancer. Trimming took 1 base from V and 3 from J, leaving 13 bases between them. Germline-derived CDR1 and CDR2 are SGHTA and FQGNSA. There are 15 residues in the CDR3. Here immunoSEQ multiplex PCR was the method, and the copy in TCRdb shows in-frame clones only, minus some. The repertoire consists of some 100,000 clones, with about 85% occurring once and the leading ten covering roughly 15%. The material sequenced was peripheral blood, taken from a patient treated with radiotherapy plus ipilimumab. The rearrangement uses TRBV7-2 and TRBJ2-7; D may correspond to TRBD1 or TRBD2 (5 bases each). This TCR was sampled from a human donor with non-small cell lung cancer that progressed on radiotherapy plus ipilimumab. The CDR3 nucleotides read TGTGCCAGCAGCTTAGGCCCGGGACCTGTCTACGAGCAGTACTTC. Translated: CASSLGPGPVYEQYF.